A single sample is the source of the 15 T cell receptor beta chains below, sequenced in a study of persistence of HIV-infected CD4 T cells. Lysates of CMV-infected fibroblasts at around 10 ug/mL stimulated these cells. CD4+ T cells upregulating both CD40 ligand and CD69 were sorted as responding cells. These TCRs are of unknown antigen specificity. This was the immunoSEQ version 4 assay in survey mode. Measured with immunoSEQ multiplex PCR; TCRdb has only the in-frame clones, and not every one. The data contain approximately 19,000 clones, 65% of them singletons. This sample comprised CD4+ T cells sorted from PBMCs after roughly 18-hour stimulation, obtained from a patient who received antiretroviral therapy. The receptors here all came from an adult woman with HIV who was CMV-seropositive.

The chain links TRBV5-5 to TRBJ1-6; 8 bases match TRBD1. The germline V gene encodes CDR1 SGHKS and CDR2 YYEKEE (reference sequence). This CDR3 is built from 15 residues. After removal of 2 bases from V and 5 bases from J, the junction contained 3 bases not matched to a gene. CDR3 sequence (DNA): TGTGCCAGCAGCTTTACAGGGGGAGATAATTCACCCCTCCACTTT. Amino acids: CASSFTGGDNSPLHF.

The chain carries TRBV19 and TRBJ2-2, with TRBD1 matching over 9 bases. This CDR3 spans 15 amino acids. J lost 4 bases, V lost 2 bases, and 2 bases had no gene match. Per the germline V gene, CDR1 is LNHDA and CDR2 is SQIVND (reference sequence). CDR3 nucleotides: TGTGCCAGTAGTATAAGGACAGGGGCCACCGGGGAGCTGTTTTTT. This translates into CASSIRTGATGELFF.

In its sample, this clone was seen a few times. The chain is built from TRBV2 and TRBJ1-6; D ambiguous. The V end lost 6 bases, the J end lost 11 bases, and 8 bases lay between the germline ends. The CDR3 contains 11 residues. Germline loops: CDR1 SNHLY, CDR2 FYNNEI. CDR3 nucleotide sequence: TGTGCCAGCAGGGAAACCCCACCCCTCCACTTT. Translating it yields CASRETPPLHF.

The CDR3 DNA reads TGTGCCAGCAGCCCCTCACTCGGAGATACGCAGTATTTT. Translation gives CASSPSLGDTQYF. The chain is built from TRBV7-3 and TRBJ2-3; no definite D call. Germline CDR1 is SGHTA and CDR2 is FQGTGA. This CDR3 is 13 amino acids long. Trimming removed 5 bases at V and 5 bases at J, with 11 bases between.

With regard to this clone: Without the conserved terminal phenylalanine or tryptophan, this CDR3 likely stems from a read error. Because the CDR3's place on the DNA is in doubt, the DNA is left out and the CDR3 is given as listed by TCRdb. This chain joins TRBV19 and TRBJ1-1; TRBD1 was called by the table and not checked on the DNA. The CDR3 is 12 residues long, counting both termini. CDR1 and CDR2 (germline): LNHDA, SQIVND (reference sequence). CDR3 amino acids: CASSIRGDRPFL.

CDR3 in DNA: TGCAGCGGGGATGGGGGATTGAACACTGAAGCTTTCTTT. This codes for CSGDGGLNTEAFF. V and J are TRBV29-1 and TRBJ1-1; D possibly corresponds to TRBD1 (5 bases). The CDR3 is 13 residues long. The V and J ends lost 7 bases and 0 bases respectively, with 12 bases between them. Looked up from germline, CDR1 is SQVTM and CDR2 is ANQGSEA.

V and J are TRBV5-1 and TRBJ1-2, with D uncertain. The germline V gene encodes CDR1 SGHRS and CDR2 YFSETQ. The V end lost 0 bases, the J end lost 7 bases, and 13 bases lay between the germline ends. The CDR3 runs to 14 residues. The CDR3 spells CASSLADGNGGYTF. The CDR3 DNA is TGCGCCAGCAGCTTGGCCGACGGTAACGGTGGCTACACCTTC.

The V call is TRBV11-1, the J call TRBJ2-1, with TRBD1 identical over 7 bases. Germline trimming cut 5 bases from V and 9 bases from J; bases unmatched to any gene: 13. Germline loops: CDR1 SGHAT, CDR2 FQDESV (reference sequence). The CDR3 runs 15 residues. The CDR3 loop reads CASSHRSMTGSEQFF. CDR3 nucleotide sequence: TGTGCCAGCAGCCATAGATCGATGACAGGGAGTGAGCAGTTCTTC.

The chain carries TRBV7-6 and TRBJ2-1, with TRBD2 matching over 9 bases. The CDR3 totals 16 residues. V was pared by 3 bases and J by 5 bases, with 8 bases of the junction left unmatched. Germline V gene sequence: CDR1 SGHVS, CDR2 FNYEAQ. CDR3 sequence (DNA): TGTGCCAGCAGCTTTGTAGCGGGGGCGGGAGACAATGAGCAGTTCTTC. Residues: CASSFVAGAGDNEQFF.

In its sample, this clone was seen a few times. The V gene is TRBV2, the J gene TRBJ2-7, with 7 bases identical to TRBD1. The CDR3 runs 13 residues. Germline V gene sequence: CDR1 SNHLY, CDR2 FYNNEI. V lost 5 bases and J lost 5; bases outside the gene matches: 6. The CDR3 is CASSSRTGNEQYF. CDR3 DNA: TGTGCCAGCAGTTCACGGACAGGAAACGAGCAGTACTTC.

The J gene is TRBJ2-5, the V gene TRBV7-2; D may match TRBD1 or TRBD2 (6 bases each). The CDR3 extends over 15 amino acids. CDR1 and CDR2 (germline): SGHTA, FQGNSA. V lost 2 bases and J 5 bases, leaving 15 bases between the germline ends. The DNA of the CDR3 is TGTGCCAGCAGCTTAATGGGGGGCCTTTGGGAGACCCAGTACTTC. It yields the protein CASSLMGGLWETQYF. The variable domain in full, completed from reference TRBV7-2 and TRBJ2-5, reads GAGVSQSPSNKVTEKGKDVELRCDPISGHTALYWYRQSLGQGLEFLIYFQGNSAPDKSGLPSDRFSAERTGGSVSTLTIQRTQQEDSAVYLCASSLMGGLWETQYFGPGTRLLVL.

The chain has TRBV3-1 (or the pseudogene TRBV3-2) and TRBJ1-2, with D unclear. The V end lost 3 bases, the J end lost 7 bases, and 15 bases lay between the germline ends. In germline, CDR1 is LGHDT, CDR2 YNNKEL (reference sequence). The CDR3 is 14 amino acids. CDR3 loop: CASSQDRSWGGYTF. CDR3 bases: TGTGCCAGCAGCCAGGACCGTTCGTGGGGTGGCTACACCTTC.

This clone was observed a handful of times. V usage is TRBV7-9 and J usage is TRBJ2-7, with 11 nucleotides matching TRBD2. Germline-derived CDR1 and CDR2 are SEHNR and FQNEAQ (reference sequence). Unmatched junction bases numbered 6, after V lost 3 bases and J lost 2 bases. This CDR3 spans 16 amino acids. The CDR3 DNA reads TGTGCCAGCAGCTTTGCATCACTAGCGGGGGCCTACGAGCAGTACTTC. Amino acid sequence: CASSFASLAGAYEQYF.

Written as DNA, the CDR3 is TGTGCCAGCAGCACCGGGACAGGGGTAAGGGAGCAGTACTTC. Its protein product is CASSTGTGVREQYF. V is TRBV7-2 and J is TRBJ2-7, with 10 bases that match TRBD1. This CDR3 is built from 14 residues. V lost 5 bases to trimming and J lost 7 bases; unmatched junction nucleotides: 8. CDR1 and CDR2 (germline): SGHTA, FQGNSA. Looking up the rest from reference TRBV7-2 and TRBJ2-7 gives the full variable domain: GAGVSQSPSNKVTEKGKDVELRCDPISGHTALYWYRQSLGQGLEFLIYFQGNSAPDKSGLPSDRFSAERTGGSVSTLTIQRTQQEDSAVYLCASSTGTGVREQYFGPGTRLTVT.

Written as DNA, the CDR3 is TGTGCCAGTAGTATACGAGAGGGCCCCCAAGAGACCCAGTACTTC. Translating gives CASSIREGPQETQYF. This chain connects TRBV19 to TRBJ2-5, with a weak D call TRBD2 (5 bases). V was cut by 2 bases and J by 1 base, with 11 bases left in between. This CDR3 is built from 15 residues. CDR1 LNHDA and CDR2 SQIVND come from the germline V gene (reference sequence).